This T cell receptor beta chain appears in the sequencing data of a study of blood T cell repertoires in COVID-19. Study context: The study drew acute and convalescent COVID-19 samples from the United States, Italy and Spain.

Authors' analysis steps: Reference gene primer amplification gave estimated nucleated cell counts. This table comes from immunoSEQ multiplex PCR, and its TCRdb copy is limited to in-frame clones, with some not included. Clone size and V and J calls were adopted from that table, with D and trimming inferred from the DNA. There are roughly 100,000 clones in the sample; 90% to 95% occur only once, and 5.5% to 7% lies in the top ten. The sample was peripheral blood. This sequence originates from a human donor in a cohort sampled during active COVID-19.

CDR3 DNA: TGTGCCAGCAGCTTTGATTCGCGGGGGACCGGGGAGCTGTTTTTT. This gives the protein CASSFDSRGTGELFF. The V and J genes are TRBV5-6 and TRBJ2-2; TRBD2 agrees at 7 bases. Trimming removed 2 bases from V and 5 bases from J; junction bases left unmatched: 6. This CDR3 is built from 15 residues. Germline CDR1 and CDR2: SGHDT and YYEEEE.